The subject of this entry is one T cell receptor (beta chain). The table lists this clone with a count of one. This receptor's antigen is unknown. The sample holds no much larger clone one base away, and base qualities are not on file. The sample holds other DNA sequences that translate to the same CDR3. The CDR3 has 15 amino acids, counting the end cysteine and phenylalanine. Only the CDR3 part of the read is kept: 45 bases, read in frame from the first base. The trim is 1 base for V and 0 bases for J, with a gap of 8 bases between the germline ends. Per the germline V gene, SGDLS is the CDR1 and YYNGEE is the CDR2. This entry belongs to a study of blood T cell repertoires in COVID-19 (dated by TCRdb to 2019 to 2021). Broadly, across the study: Collaborator samples came from the United States, Italy and Spain and covered acute and convalescent phases of COVID-19. The prospective study material was composed of cDNA or gDNA derived from T cells, B-cell-depleted T cells, or PBMCs. The dataset comprised deeply sampled blood TCRbeta repertoires from subjects exposed to, actively infected with, or recovered from COVID-19. The repertoires were released in a freely available public database meant as a resource for research on the immune response to SARS-CoV-2. Samples were obtained from the ongoing ImmuneRACE study (first 160 participants) and from about 1,300 subjects provided by 6 global collaborators. The sample metadata nearly always contained a de-identified subject ID, COVID-19 status, age in years and sex. Where available, HLA class I and class II types were obtained from metadata supplied by the sample provider rather than from assay-based typing.

TCRbeta CDR3 regions were amplified from genomic DNA using the immunoSEQ Assay, a bias-controlled multiplex PCR. The original methods were these. Within the assay, amplification of reference gene primers was used to estimate how many nucleated cells each sample contained. To quantify the absolute abundance of each unique TCRbeta CDR3 rearrangement, sequence reads were collapsed and filtered. For each sample, productive Simpson clonality was calculated as the square root of Simpson's diversity index over productive rearrangements. Entries here come from immuneACCESS through TCRdb and include only in-frame sequences with V and J called. Some clones fail to appear in such tables; in the studies checked, an unresolved V gene covers under half of the shortfall, and the cause of the remainder is unknown. V and J calls and clone size come straight from that table; D and trimming were deduced from the DNA. This sample lists about 130,000 clones; around 81% were detected once. The ten top clones hold around a tenth of the sample.

Each collaborating institution followed its own protocols to collect whole blood in K2EDTA tubes. For TCRbeta analysis, collaborator samples were shipped as frozen whole blood, as isolated PBMCs, or as DNA extracted from either sample type. The paper as a whole reports these results and caveats: The quantity of clinical and demographic metadata differed by source and by participant and was supplied without curation.

The TCR comes from a man aged 40-49 years with active or convalescent COVID-19. Rearrangement joined TRBV9 to TRBJ2-1, with the D gene not confidently named. The sequenced sample was peripheral blood. CDR3 region: CASSVTTSSYNEQFF. The DNA sequence is as follows: TGTGCCAGCAGCGTAACCACAAGCTCCTACAATGAGCAGTTCTTC.